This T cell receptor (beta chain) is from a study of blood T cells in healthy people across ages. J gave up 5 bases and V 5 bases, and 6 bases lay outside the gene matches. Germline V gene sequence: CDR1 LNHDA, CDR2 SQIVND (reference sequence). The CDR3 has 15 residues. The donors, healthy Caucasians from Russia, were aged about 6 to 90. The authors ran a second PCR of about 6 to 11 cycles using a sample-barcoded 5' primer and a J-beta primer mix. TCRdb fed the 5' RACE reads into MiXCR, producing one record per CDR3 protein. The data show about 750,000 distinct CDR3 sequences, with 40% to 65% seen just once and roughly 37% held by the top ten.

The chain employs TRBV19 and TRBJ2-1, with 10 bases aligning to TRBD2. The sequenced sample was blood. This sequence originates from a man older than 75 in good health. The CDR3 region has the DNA TGTGCCAGTAGTCCCCTAGCGGGAGTAGACAATGAGCAGTTCTTC. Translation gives CASSPLAGVDNEQFF. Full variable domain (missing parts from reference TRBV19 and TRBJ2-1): DGGITQSPKYLFRKEGQNVTLSCEQNLNHDAMYWYRQDPGQGLRLIYYSQIVNDFQKGDIAEGYSVSREKKESFPLTVTSAQKNPTAFYLCASSPLAGVDNEQFFGPGTRLTVL.